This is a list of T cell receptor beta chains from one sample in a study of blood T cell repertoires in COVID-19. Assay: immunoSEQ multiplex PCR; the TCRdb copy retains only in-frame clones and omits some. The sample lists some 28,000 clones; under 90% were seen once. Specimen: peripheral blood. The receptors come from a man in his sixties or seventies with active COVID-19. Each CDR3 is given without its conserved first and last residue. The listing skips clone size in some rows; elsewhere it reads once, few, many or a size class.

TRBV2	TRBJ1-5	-	ASGRDRGEGQPQH
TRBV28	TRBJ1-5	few	ALQGAPGQPQH
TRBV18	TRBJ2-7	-	ASSQVGQGIYYEQY
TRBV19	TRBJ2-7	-	ASPILIRDCKPGLAGQNSYEQY
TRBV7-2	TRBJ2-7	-	ASSLYRDAYEQY
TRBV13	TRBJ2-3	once	ASSLNTGTSGGAPTDTQY
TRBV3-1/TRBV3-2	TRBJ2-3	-	ASRGASTDTQY
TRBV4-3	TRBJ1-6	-	ASSQGTGAKNYNSPLH
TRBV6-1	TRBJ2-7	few	ASSEGGGLGEQY
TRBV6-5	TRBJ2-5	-	ASRRGETQETQY
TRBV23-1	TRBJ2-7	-	ASSRYRYEQY
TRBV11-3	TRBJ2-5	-	ASSLGVSSGGSQETQY
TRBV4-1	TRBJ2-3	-	ASSQSPTGGLGGTDTQY
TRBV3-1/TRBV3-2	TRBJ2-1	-	ASSQESGLAGASSYNEQF
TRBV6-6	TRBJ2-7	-	ASRPPGQGHEQY
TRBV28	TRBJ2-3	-	ASSLTGTRASTQY
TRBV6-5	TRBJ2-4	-	ASSPGQGVYIQY
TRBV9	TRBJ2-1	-	ASSVDLAGGGEQF
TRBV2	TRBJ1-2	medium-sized	ASNQSPSSGYT
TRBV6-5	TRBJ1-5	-	ASSRESNSNQPQH
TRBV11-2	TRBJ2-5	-	ASSFQGHQETQY
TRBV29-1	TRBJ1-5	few	SVGGGDQPQH
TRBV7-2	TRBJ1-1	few	ASSPPTAYTEAF
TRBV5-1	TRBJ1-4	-	ASSLIPTTNEKLF
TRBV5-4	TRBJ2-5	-	ASSLGLAGETQY
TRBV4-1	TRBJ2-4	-	ASSHPGRAKNIQY
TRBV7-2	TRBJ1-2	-	ASSKDAGTASNYGYT
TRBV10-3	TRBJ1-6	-	AIRGTGANSPLH
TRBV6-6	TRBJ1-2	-	ASSYSGRFAGYT
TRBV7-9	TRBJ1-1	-	ASSFGTGGLGTEAF
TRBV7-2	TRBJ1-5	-	ASSPTRDSNQPQH
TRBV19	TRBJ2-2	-	ASRGGAGRANTGELF
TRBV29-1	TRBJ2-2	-	SVKQTNTGELF